The next 27 T cell receptor beta chains were all read from a single sample in a study of cytomegalovirus exposure and HLA in healthy donors. Primers included in the PCR were 60 Vbeta and 13 Jbeta primers. The method was immunoSEQ multiplex PCR; TCRdb's version includes in-frame clones alone and lacks a portion of them. The table records around 80,000 clones, 60% to 85% of them present only once. Sequencing was carried out using PBMCs. Receptors were obtained from a man aged 35-49 years in good health and CMV-seronegative.

Here the CDR3 DNA reads TGTGCCAGCAGTGATCGGACAGGGGAATGGGAGCAGTACTTC. It translates to CASSDRTGEWEQYF. The genes are TRBV2 and TRBJ2-5, with 9 bases lining up with TRBD1. With 3 bases clipped from V and 11 bases from J, the junction kept 10 bases outside the gene matches. Looked up from germline, CDR1 is SNHLY and CDR2 is FYNNEI. The CDR3 loop spans 14 amino acids. The full variable domain, its missing parts supplied by reference TRBV2 and TRBJ2-5, is EPEVTQTPSHQVTQMGQEVILRCVPISNHLYFYWYRQILGQKVEFLVSFYNNEISEKSEIFDDQFSVERPDGSNFTLKIRSTKLEDSAMYFCASSDRTGEWEQYFGPGTRLLVL.

This chain joins TRBV27 and TRBJ2-1, with 10 bases lining up with TRBD2. J gave up 12 bases and V 9 bases, and 11 bases lay outside the gene matches. The CDR3 sequence is 13 residues long. CDR1 is MNHEY and CDR2 is SMNVEV in the germline V gene (reference sequence). CDR3 region: CASGLAAPGGQFF. The CDR3 DNA sequence: TGTGCCAGTGGACTAGCGGCTCCCGGGGGGCAGTTCTTC.

This clone occurred a few times. The genes are TRBV6-1 and TRBJ1-5; 8 nucleotides align to TRBD1. This CDR3 is 19 amino acids long. CDR1 MNHNS and CDR2 SASEGT come from the germline V gene. Losses at the gene ends were 4 bases for V and 1 base for J; bases not matched to a gene: 15. The CDR3 sequence: CASSVVWDRSSSSNQPQHF. The CDR3 DNA reads TGTGCCAGCAGTGTTGTGTGGGACAGGAGTTCTTCGAGCAATCAGCCCCAGCATTTT.

The rearrangement links TRBV29-1 to TRBJ1-5; a weak D match, TRBD1 (6 bases). Trimming left V 6 bases short and J 4 bases short, with 16 bases between. The CDR3 extends over 14 amino acids. Germline-derived CDR1 and CDR2 are SQVTM and ANQGSEA. CDR3 amino acids: CSVAAGQSNQPQHF. The CDR3, as DNA: TGCAGCGTCGCCGCAGGACAGTCTAATCAGCCCCAGCATTTT.

This clone is a singleton in its sample. The V gene is TRBV29-1, the J gene TRBJ1-3, with D unclear. Looked up from germline, CDR1 is SQVTM and CDR2 is ANQGSEA. V was trimmed by 3 bases and J by 2 bases, leaving 8 bases between them. CDR3 size: 13 residues. The chain's CDR3 is CSVEFQAGNTIYF. Here the CDR3 DNA reads TGCAGCGTTGAGTTTCAGGCTGGAAACACCATATATTTT. Supplemented by reference TRBV29-1 and TRBJ1-3, the full variable domain reads SAVISQKPSRDICQRGTSLTIQCQVDSQVTMMFWYRQQPGQSLTLIATANQGSEATYESGFVIDKFPISRPNLTFSTLTVSNMSPEDSSIYLCSVEFQAGNTIYFGEGSWLTVV.

The chain carries TRBV19 and TRBJ2-7; 12 nucleotides agree with TRBD1. The V gene's germline CDR1 is LNHDA and CDR2 SQIVND (reference sequence). Losses at the gene ends were 7 bases for V and 6 bases for J; bases not matched to a gene: 7. The CDR3 has 14 amino acids. CDR3: CASTPGQGASEQYF. Here the CDR3 DNA reads TGTGCCAGTACCCCGGGACAGGGGGCATCCGAGCAGTACTTC. Full variable domain (rest looked up from reference TRBV19 and TRBJ2-7): DGGITQSPKYLFRKEGQNVTLSCEQNLNHDAMYWYRQDPGQGLRLIYYSQIVNDFQKGDIAEGYSVSREKKESFPLTVTSAQKNPTAFYLCASTPGQGASEQYFGPGTRLTVT.

The chain combines TRBV30 with TRBJ2-3; 10 positions match TRBD1. Looked up from germline, CDR1 is GTSNPN and CDR2 is SVGIG (reference sequence). V trimming: 7 bases; J trimming: 5 bases; junction bases outside the gene matches: 18. The CDR3 consists of 17 residues. CDR3 loop: CAYDTGQGGILVDTQYF. Here the CDR3 DNA reads TGTGCCTATGATACCGGACAGGGGGGAATACTGGTAGATACGCAGTATTTT.

The V call is TRBV6-6, the J call TRBJ1-5, with D possibly being TRBD1 (6 bases). Germline CDR1 reads MNHNY; CDR2 reads SVGAGI (reference sequence). Trimming stripped 5 bases from V and 4 bases from J, with 9 bases between. CDR3 size: 13 residues. CDR3 sequence reads: CASSQQGNQPQHF. CDR3 coding DNA: TGTGCCAGCAGTCAACAGGGAAATCAGCCCCAGCATTTT.

The table lists this clone with a few counts. The V and J genes are TRBV5-4 and TRBJ2-7, with TRBD2 matching over 15 bases. The CDR3 spans 18 residues. Unmatched junction bases numbered 6, after V lost 2 bases and J lost 0 bases. Per the germline V gene, CDR1 is SGHNT and CDR2 is YYREEE (reference sequence). The CDR3 DNA follows: TGTGCCAGCAGCTTCGGACTAGCGGGAGGGATCAACTCCTACGAGCAGTACTTC. Encoded protein: CASSFGLAGGINSYEQYF.

The gene calls are TRBV13 and TRBJ2-1, with 14 nucleotides matching TRBD2. This CDR3 comprises 18 residues. The V gene end was trimmed by 0 bases and the J gene end by 7 bases; junction bases not matched to a gene: 8. CDR1 and CDR2 from the germline V gene are PRHDT and FYEKMQ (reference sequence). CDR3 sequence: CASSLGNTGLAGENEQFF. In DNA, the CDR3 is TGTGCCAGCAGCTTAGGAAACACGGGACTAGCGGGAGAGAATGAGCAGTTCTTC.

The V and J genes are TRBV7-9 and TRBJ2-2; maybe TRBD1 (6 bases). Germline V gene lookup returns CDR1 SEHNR and CDR2 FQNEAQ (reference sequence). The ends were cut back, 2 bases at V and 6 bases at J, with 13 bases in the middle. This CDR3 is 15 amino acids long. The CDR3 reads CASSLTWGTPGELFF. CDR3 bases: TGTGCCAGCAGCTTAACGTGGGGGACACCCGGGGAGCTGTTTTTT.

This sequence joins TRBV19 and TRBJ1-2, with D possibly being TRBD1 (5 bases). The CDR3 sequence is 13 residues long. Germline lookup yields CDR1 LNHDA and CDR2 SQIVND (reference sequence). V was pared by 7 bases and J by 4 bases, with 13 bases between. CDR3 loop: CASTPRQSYGYTF. DNA for the CDR3: TGTGCCAGTACCCCTCGACAGTCCTATGGCTACACCTTC.

This clone showed up just once. The chain combines TRBV6-6 with TRBJ1-2, with TRBD1 as a possible D gene (5 bases). Germline assignment: CDR1 MNHNY and CDR2 SVGAGI (reference sequence). This CDR3 comprises 14 residues. Trimming took 7 bases from V and 6 from J, leaving 18 bases between them. The CDR3, as DNA: TGTGCCAGCACCGACGCCGGCAGGGTGGATGGCTACACCTTC. Amino acids: CASTDAGRVDGYTF.

The chain couples TRBV28 to TRBJ2-7, with 8 bases aligning to TRBD2. This CDR3 region has 14 residues. Per germline, CDR1 MDHEN and CDR2 SYDVKM. Trimming took 3 bases from V and 5 from J; bases not matched to a gene: 6. The CDR3 loop reads CASSLPGGPHEQYF. DNA of the CDR3: TGTGCCAGCAGTTTGCCGGGAGGGCCCCACGAGCAGTACTTC.

CDR3 region: CASSEFGSDEQFF. The CDR3 nucleotides are TGTGCCAGCAGTGAATTCGGGAGTGATGAGCAGTTCTTC. This chain uses TRBV25-1 with TRBJ2-1; maybe TRBD2 (6 bases). CDR3 length equals 13 residues. CDR1 is MGHDK, CDR2 SYGVNS, per germline. Trimming shortened V by 1 base and J by 8 bases, and 9 bases separated the two germline ends.

CDR3 residues: CATSVSGRAYNEQFF. DNA for the CDR3: TGTGCCACCAGCGTTAGCGGGAGGGCCTACAATGAGCAGTTCTTC. V and J are TRBV15 and TRBJ2-1, with 11 bases matching TRBD2. V lost 5 bases, J lost 2 bases, and 2 bases stayed unmatched. The V gene's germline CDR1 is LNHNV and CDR2 YYDKDF (reference sequence). This CDR3 spans 15 amino acids. The complete variable domain, with remaining parts taken from reference TRBV15 and TRBJ2-1, reads DAMVIQNPRYQVTQFGKPVTLSCSQTLNHNVMYWYQQKSSQAPKLLFHYYDKDFNNEADTPDNFQSRRPNTSFCFLDIRSPGLGDTAMYLCATSVSGRAYNEQFFGPGTRLTVL.

The chain employs TRBV27 and TRBJ2-1; D not certain. V was clipped by 3 bases and J by 0 bases, with 12 bases between them. The CDR3 runs to 16 residues. Germline assignment: CDR1 MNHEY and CDR2 SMNVEV (reference sequence). In DNA form, the CDR3 reads TGTGCCAGCAGTTTCTTCGGCGGAAGCTCCTACAATGAGCAGTTCTTC. Its translation is CASSFFGGSSYNEQFF.

This clone occurred a few times. The rearrangement links TRBV7-8 to TRBJ2-7, with 8 bases matching TRBD1. CDR3 length: 15 residues. V lost 0 bases to trimming and J lost 7 bases; unmatched junction nucleotides: 8. Germline CDR1 and CDR2: SGHVS and FQNEAQ. The CDR3 sequence: CASSLAGTGGREQYF. Here the CDR3 DNA reads TGTGCCAGCAGCTTAGCTGGGACAGGCGGTAGGGAGCAGTACTTC.

The chain combines TRBV30 with TRBJ1-1; TRBD1 matches 9 bases. This CDR3 region has 15 residues. CDR1 is GTSNPN and CDR2 is SVGIG in the germline V gene (reference sequence). Trimming removed 2 bases from V and 5 bases from J; junction bases left unmatched: 9. The DNA of the CDR3 is TGTGCCTGGAGTCGCATTCTGACAGGGGGAACTGAAGCTTTCTTT. This encodes CAWSRILTGGTEAFF. The variable domain in full, with the rest retrieved from reference TRBV30 and TRBJ1-1, is SQTIHQWPATLVQPVGSPLSLECTVEGTSNPNLYWYRQAAGRGLQLLFYSVGIGQISSEVPQNLSASRPQDRQFILSSKKLLLSDSGFYLCAWSRILTGGTEAFFGQGTRLTVV.

The gene calls are TRBV30 and TRBJ1-6; 8 positions match TRBD1. Trimming removed 3 bases from V and 3 bases from J; junction bases left unmatched: 7. The germline V gene has CDR1 GTSNPN and CDR2 SVGIG (reference sequence). The CDR3 loop spans 16 amino acids. The CDR3 sequence: CAWRKGTGFYNSPLHF. In DNA, the CDR3 is TGTGCCTGGAGGAAGGGGACAGGCTTCTATAATTCACCCCTCCACTTT.

V usage is TRBV7-8 and J usage is TRBJ2-1, with 13 bases aligning to TRBD2. Germline V CDR1 and CDR2: SGHVS, FQNEAQ. The CDR3 sequence is 17 residues long. Unmatched junction bases numbered 13, after V lost 5 bases and J lost 9 bases. The CDR3: CASSPLLAGGLYGEQFF. The CDR3 DNA sequence: TGTGCCAGCAGCCCTCTACTAGCGGGAGGGCTATATGGTGAGCAGTTCTTC.

The chain employs TRBV14 and TRBJ2-6, with D uncertain. The CDR3 spans 18 residues. From germline, CDR1 is SGHDN and CDR2 FVKESK. V gave up 2 bases and J gave up 0 bases, with 14 bases separating them. The CDR3 nucleotides are TGTGCCAGCAGCCAATTTGCCAGAACCAACTCTGGGGCCAACGTCCTGACTTTC. Protein: CASSQFARTNSGANVLTF.

The rearrangement joins TRBV7-2 to TRBJ2-5; a possible D gene is TRBD2 (7 bases). The CDR3 length is 16 residues. Germline lookup yields CDR1 SGHTA and CDR2 FQGNSA. V lost 4 bases, J lost 5 bases, and 20 bases lay in between. This CDR3 reads CASSSSGEGRGETQYF. CDR3 nucleotide sequence: TGTGCCAGCAGCTCCTCAGGGGAGGGCAGGGGTGAGACCCAGTACTTC. The full variable domain, rest sourced from reference TRBV7-2 and TRBJ2-5, is GAGVSQSPSNKVTEKGKDVELRCDPISGHTALYWYRQSLGQGLEFLIYFQGNSAPDKSGLPSDRFSAERTGGSVSTLTIQRTQQEDSAVYLCASSSSGEGRGETQYFGPGTRLLVL.

The V gene is TRBV7-3, the J gene TRBJ2-1, with 8 bases aligning to TRBD2. There are 16 residues in the CDR3. Trimming took 0 bases from V and 4 from J; bases not matched to a gene: 5. Germline CDR1 and CDR2: SGHTA and FQGTGA. The CDR3 region is CASSLTSGSGYNEQFF. The CDR3 nucleotides are TGTGCCAGCAGCTTAACGAGCGGGAGCGGGTACAATGAGCAGTTCTTC.

The chain employs TRBV28 and TRBJ1-5; TRBD1 is a possible D gene (6 bases). V lost 3 bases to trimming and J lost 0 bases, with 18 bases between them. This CDR3 has 18 amino acids. From germline, CDR1 is MDHEN and CDR2 SYDVKM. The CDR3 DNA is TGTGCCAGCAGTTTCCTCCGGACAGTCAGAAATAGCAATCAGCCCCAGCATTTT. Protein: CASSFLRTVRNSNQPQHF.

J is TRBJ1-5 and V is TRBV4-1; possibly TRBD1 for D (5 bases). Trimming removed 1 base at V and 2 bases at J, with 12 bases between. Germline lookup yields CDR1 MGHRA and CDR2 YSYEKL. CDR3 length: 16 amino acids. CDR3 residues: CASSQVPGPGNQPQHF. CDR3 DNA: TGCGCCAGCAGCCAAGTTCCAGGGCCTGGCAATCAGCCCCAGCATTTT.

The chain is built from TRBV30 and TRBJ1-2, with TRBD1 matching 8 bases. The germline CDR1 and CDR2 sequences are GTSNPN and SVGIG (reference sequence). The CDR3 sequence is 14 residues long. The trim removed 0 bases at V and 3 bases at J, leaving 3 bases unmatched. For the CDR3, the DNA is TGTGCCTGGAGTGTCACAGGGGGACACTATGGCTACACCTTC. Protein product: CAWSVTGGHYGYTF.